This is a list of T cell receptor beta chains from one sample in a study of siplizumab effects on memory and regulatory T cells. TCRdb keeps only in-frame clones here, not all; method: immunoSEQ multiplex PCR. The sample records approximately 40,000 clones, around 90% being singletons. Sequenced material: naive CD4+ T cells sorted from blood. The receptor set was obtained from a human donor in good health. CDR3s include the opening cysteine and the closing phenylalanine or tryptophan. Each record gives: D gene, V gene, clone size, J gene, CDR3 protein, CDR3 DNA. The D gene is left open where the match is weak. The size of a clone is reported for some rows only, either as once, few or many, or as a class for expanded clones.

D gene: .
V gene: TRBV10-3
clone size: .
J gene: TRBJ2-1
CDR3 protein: CAISEVADYNEQFF
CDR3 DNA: TGTGCCATCAGTGAGGTAGCGGATTACAATGAGCAGTTCTTC

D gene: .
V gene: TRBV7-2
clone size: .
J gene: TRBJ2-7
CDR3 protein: CASSLELQTYEQYF
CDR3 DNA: TGTGCCAGCAGCTTAGAGTTGCAAACCTACGAGCAGTACTTC

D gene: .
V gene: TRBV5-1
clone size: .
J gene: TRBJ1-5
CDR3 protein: CASSLAGPNQPQHF
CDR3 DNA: TGCGCCAGCAGCTTGGCAGGACCGAATCAGCCCCAGCATTTT

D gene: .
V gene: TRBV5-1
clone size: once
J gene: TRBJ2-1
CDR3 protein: CASSSPPSNEQFF
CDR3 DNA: TGCGCCAGCAGCTCCCCTCCCTCCAATGAGCAGTTCTTC

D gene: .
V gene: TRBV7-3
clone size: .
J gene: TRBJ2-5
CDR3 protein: CASSPRTGETQYF
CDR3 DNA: TGTGCCAGCAGCCCCAGGACTGGAGAGACCCAGTACTTC

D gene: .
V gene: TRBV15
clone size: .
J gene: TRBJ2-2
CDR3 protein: CATSSLSAPNTGELFF
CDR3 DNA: TGTGCCACCAGCTCCCTCAGTGCCCCGAACACCGGGGAGCTGTTTTTT

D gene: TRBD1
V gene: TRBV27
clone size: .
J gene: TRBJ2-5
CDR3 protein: CASSRQGVETQYF
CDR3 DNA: TGTGCCAGCAGTCGACAGGGTGTGGAGACCCAGTACTTC

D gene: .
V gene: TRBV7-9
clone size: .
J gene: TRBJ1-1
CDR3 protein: CASSLNTEAFF
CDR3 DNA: TGTGCCAGCAGCTTAAACACTGAAGCTTTCTTT

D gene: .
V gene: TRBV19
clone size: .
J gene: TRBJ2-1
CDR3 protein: CASSIDTPGIVSYNEQFF
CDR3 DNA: TGTGCCAGTAGTATAGATACACCGGGAATCGTCTCCTACAATGAGCAGTTCTTC

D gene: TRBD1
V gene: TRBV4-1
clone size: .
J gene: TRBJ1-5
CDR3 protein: CASSPGQGNQPQHF
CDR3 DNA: TGCGCCAGCAGCCCCGGACAGGGGAATCAGCCCCAGCATTTT

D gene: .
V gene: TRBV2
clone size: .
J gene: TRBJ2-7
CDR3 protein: CASSEGDYLSYEQYF
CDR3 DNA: TGTGCCAGCAGTGAAGGGGATTACCTCTCCTACGAGCAGTACTTC

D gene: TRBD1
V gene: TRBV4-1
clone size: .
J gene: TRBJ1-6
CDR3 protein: CASSQVGQGKSALHF
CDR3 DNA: TGCGCCAGCAGCCAAGTCGGACAGGGAAAGTCCGCCCTCCACTTT

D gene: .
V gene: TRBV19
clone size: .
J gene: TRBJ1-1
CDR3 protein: CASSTIQADTEAFF
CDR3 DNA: TGTGCCAGTAGTACTATTCAGGCCGACACTGAAGCTTTCTTT

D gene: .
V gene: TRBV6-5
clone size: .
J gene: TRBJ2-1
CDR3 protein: CASRGRGSSYNEQFF
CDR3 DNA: TGTGCCAGCAGGGGACGGGGGAGCTCCTACAATGAGCAGTTCTTC

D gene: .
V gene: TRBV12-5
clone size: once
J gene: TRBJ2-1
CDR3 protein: CASGLPNSYNEQFF
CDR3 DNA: TGTGCTAGTGGTTTGCCAAACTCCTACAATGAGCAGTTCTTC

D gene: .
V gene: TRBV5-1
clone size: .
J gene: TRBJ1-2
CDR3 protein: CASSPQPQTYGYTF
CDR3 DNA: TGCGCCAGCAGTCCCCAACCGCAGACCTATGGCTACACCTTC

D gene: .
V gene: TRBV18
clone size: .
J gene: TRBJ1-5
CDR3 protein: CASSQGRDQPQHF
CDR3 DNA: TGTGCCAGCTCTCAGGGTAGGGATCAGCCCCAGCATTTT

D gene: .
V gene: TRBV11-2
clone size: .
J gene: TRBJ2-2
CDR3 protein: CASSRQLQGRDTGELFF
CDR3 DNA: TGTGCCAGCAGCCGCCAGCTACAGGGACGGGACACCGGGGAGCTGTTTTTT

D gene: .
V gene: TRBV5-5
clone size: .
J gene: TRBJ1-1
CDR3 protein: CASSLTWTVNTEAFF
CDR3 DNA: TGTGCCAGCAGCTTGACCTGGACAGTGAACACTGAAGCTTTCTTT

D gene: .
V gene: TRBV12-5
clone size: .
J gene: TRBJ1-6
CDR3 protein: CASARGRSNSPLHF
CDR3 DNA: TGTGCTAGTGCCAGAGGCCGAAGTAATTCACCCCTCCACTTT

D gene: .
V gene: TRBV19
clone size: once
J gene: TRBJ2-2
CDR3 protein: CASSVDTLEGELFF
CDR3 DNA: TGTGCCAGTAGTGTGGACACCCTCGAAGGGGAGCTGTTTTTT

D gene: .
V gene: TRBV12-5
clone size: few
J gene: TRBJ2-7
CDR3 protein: CASGLVSYEQYF
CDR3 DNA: TGTGCTAGTGGTTTGGTGTCCTACGAGCAGTACTTC

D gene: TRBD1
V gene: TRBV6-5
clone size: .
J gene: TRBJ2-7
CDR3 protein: CASNHWDRGQYEQYF
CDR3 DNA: TGTGCCAGCAATCACTGGGACAGGGGGCAATACGAGCAGTACTTC

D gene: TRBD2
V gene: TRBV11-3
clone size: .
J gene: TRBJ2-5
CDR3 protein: CASSQTSGTLKETQYF
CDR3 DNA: TGTGCCAGCAGCCAGACTAGCGGGACCCTTAAAGAGACCCAGTACTTC

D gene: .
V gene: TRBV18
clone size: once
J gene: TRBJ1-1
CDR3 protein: CASSPIPRNTEAFF
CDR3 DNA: TGTGCCAGCTCACCAATTCCCCGGAACACTGAAGCTTTCTTT

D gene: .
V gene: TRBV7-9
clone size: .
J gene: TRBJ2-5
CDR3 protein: CASSLNSAAWAVETQYF
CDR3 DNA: TGTGCCAGCAGCTTAAATTCTGCCGCATGGGCGGTAGAGACCCAGTACTTC

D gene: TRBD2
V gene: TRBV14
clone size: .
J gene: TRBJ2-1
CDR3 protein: CASSQGLAGDNEQFF
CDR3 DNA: TGTGCCAGCAGCCAGGGACTAGCGGGGGATAATGAGCAGTTCTTC

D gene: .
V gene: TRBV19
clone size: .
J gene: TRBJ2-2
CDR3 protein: CASSAREIKAGELFF
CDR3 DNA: TGTGCCAGTAGTGCTCGGGAGATCAAGGCCGGGGAGCTGTTTTTT

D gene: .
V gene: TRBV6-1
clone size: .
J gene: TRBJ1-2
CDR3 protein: CASHPGTIYGYTF
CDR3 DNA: TGTGCCTCACACCCCGGAACCATCTATGGCTACACCTTC

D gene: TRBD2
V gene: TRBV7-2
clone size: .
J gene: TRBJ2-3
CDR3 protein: CASSLTSSGGITDTQYF
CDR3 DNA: TGTGCCAGCAGCTTAACATCTAGCGGGGGTATCACAGATACGCAGTATTTT

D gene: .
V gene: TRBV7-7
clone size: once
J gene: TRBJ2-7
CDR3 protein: CASSRDPGPYEQYF
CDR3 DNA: TGTGCTAGCAGCCGGGACCCGGGGCCCTACGAGCAGTACTTC

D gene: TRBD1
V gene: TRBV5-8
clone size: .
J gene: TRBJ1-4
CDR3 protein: CASSLTGGDEKLFF
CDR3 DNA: TGTGCCAGCAGCTTGACAGGGGGCGATGAAAAACTGTTTTTT

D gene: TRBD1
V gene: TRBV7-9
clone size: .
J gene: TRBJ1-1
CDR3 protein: CASSFGQGTTEAFF
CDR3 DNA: TGTGCCAGCAGCTTTGGACAGGGGACCACTGAAGCTTTCTTT

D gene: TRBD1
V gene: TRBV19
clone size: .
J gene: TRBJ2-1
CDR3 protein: CASSTLSGQGVANEQFF
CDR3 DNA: TGTGCCAGTAGTACTTTATCAGGGCAGGGGGTCGCCAATGAGCAGTTCTTC

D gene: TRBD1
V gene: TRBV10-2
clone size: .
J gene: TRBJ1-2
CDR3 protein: CASIDRGLSGYTF
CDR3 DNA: TGCGCCAGCATCGACAGGGGGCTGAGTGGCTACACCTTC

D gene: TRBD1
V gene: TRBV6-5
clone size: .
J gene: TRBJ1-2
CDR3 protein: CASRWDRGANYGYTF
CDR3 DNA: TGTGCCAGCAGGTGGGACAGGGGGGCTAACTATGGCTACACCTTC

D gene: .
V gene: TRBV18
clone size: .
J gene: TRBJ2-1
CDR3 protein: CASSPPGKPGYNEQFF
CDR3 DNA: TGTGCCAGCTCACCTCCCGGGAAACCGGGTTACAATGAGCAGTTCTTC

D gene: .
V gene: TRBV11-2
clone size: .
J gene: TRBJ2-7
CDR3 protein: CASSLDPTQSGQYF
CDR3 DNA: TGTGCCAGCAGCTTAGATCCTACCCAATCCGGGCAGTACTTC

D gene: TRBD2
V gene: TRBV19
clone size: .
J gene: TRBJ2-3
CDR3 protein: CASSPWTSGTDTQYF
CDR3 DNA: TGTGCCAGTAGTCCTTGGACTAGTGGCACAGATACGCAGTATTTT

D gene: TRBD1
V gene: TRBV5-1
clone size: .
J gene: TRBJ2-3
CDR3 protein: CASRPTGADTQYF
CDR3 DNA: TGCGCCAGCAGACCTACAGGGGCCGATACGCAGTATTTT

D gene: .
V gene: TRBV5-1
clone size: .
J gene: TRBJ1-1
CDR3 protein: CASSRVGENTEAFF
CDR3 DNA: TGCGCCAGCAGCCGCGTGGGGGAGAACACTGAAGCTTTCTTT

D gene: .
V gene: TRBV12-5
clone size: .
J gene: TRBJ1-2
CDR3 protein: CASGLDSTYGYTF
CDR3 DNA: TGTGCTAGTGGTTTGGACAGTACCTATGGCTACACCTTC

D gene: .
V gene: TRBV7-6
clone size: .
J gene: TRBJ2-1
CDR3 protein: CASSLGPDRFEQFF
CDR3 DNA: TGTGCCAGCAGCTTAGGACCAGACAGGTTTGAGCAGTTCTTC

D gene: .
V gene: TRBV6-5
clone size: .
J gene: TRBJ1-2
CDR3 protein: CASSDPRDYTF
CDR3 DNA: TGTGCCAGCAGTGACCCTAGGGACTACACCTTC

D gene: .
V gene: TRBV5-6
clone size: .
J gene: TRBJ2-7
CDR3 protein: CASSLTGYFSAYEQYF
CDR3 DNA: TGTGCCAGCAGCTTGACAGGGTACTTTTCAGCCTACGAGCAGTACTTC

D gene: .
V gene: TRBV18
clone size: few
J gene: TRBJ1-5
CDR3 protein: CASSLNRDPNQPQHF
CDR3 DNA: TGTGCCAGCTCACTAAACCGGGACCCCAATCAGCCCCAGCATTTT

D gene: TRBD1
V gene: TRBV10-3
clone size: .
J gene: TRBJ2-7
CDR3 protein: CAITGQGDLYEQYF
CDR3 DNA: TGTGCCATCACGGGACAGGGTGACCTCTACGAGCAGTACTTC

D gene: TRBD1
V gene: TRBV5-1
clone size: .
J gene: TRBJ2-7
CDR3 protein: CASSLQGADYEQYF
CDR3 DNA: TGCGCCAGCAGCTTACAGGGGGCAGACTACGAGCAGTACTTC

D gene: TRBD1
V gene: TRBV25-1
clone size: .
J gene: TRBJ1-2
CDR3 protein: CASMATGGHYGYTF
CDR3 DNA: TGTGCCAGCATGGCGACAGGGGGCCACTATGGCTACACCTTC

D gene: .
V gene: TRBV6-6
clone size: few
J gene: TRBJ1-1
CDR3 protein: CASSARTVNTEAFF
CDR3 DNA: TGTGCCAGCTCGGCACGGACAGTCAACACTGAAGCTTTCTTT

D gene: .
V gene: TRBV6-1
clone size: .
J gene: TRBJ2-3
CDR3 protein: CASSAPGSSGTDTQYF
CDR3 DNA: TGTGCCAGCAGTGCTCCAGGGTCGTCAGGCACAGATACGCAGTATTTT

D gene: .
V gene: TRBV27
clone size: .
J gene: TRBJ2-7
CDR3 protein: CASSLYGRPPYEQYF
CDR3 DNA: TGTGCCAGCAGTCTCTATGGTAGGCCTCCCTACGAGCAGTACTTC

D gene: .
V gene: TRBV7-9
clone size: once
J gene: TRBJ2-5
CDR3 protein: CASSYGSQETQYF
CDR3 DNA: TGTGCCAGCAGCTACGGGAGTCAGGAGACCCAGTACTTC

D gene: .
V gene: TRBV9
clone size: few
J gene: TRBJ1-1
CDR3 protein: CASSVDGVRTEAFF
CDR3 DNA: TGTGCCAGCAGCGTAGACGGGGTAAGGACTGAAGCTTTCTTT